The 27 T cell receptor beta chains listed next were all sequenced from one sample in a study of control samples from healthy donors and cancer patients. Here immunoSEQ multiplex PCR was the method, and the copy in TCRdb shows in-frame clones only, minus some. The sample yields about 95,000 clones, about 85% seen once. The sequencing input was blood. These receptors all come from a woman aged 70-85 years in good health.

This chain links TRBV15 with TRBJ2-3; D ambiguous. V dropped 0 bases and J dropped 5 bases, with 6 bases sitting between them. Germline values: CDR1 LNHNV, CDR2 YYDKDF (reference sequence). There are 13 residues in the CDR3. CDR3 sequence: CATSRDRGDTQYF. The CDR3 DNA is TGTGCCACCAGCAGAGATCGAGGAGATACGCAGTATTTT.

The chain has TRBV2 and TRBJ1-2; D unresolved. The CDR3 contains 13 residues. V lost 4 bases and J lost 2, with 8 bases in between. The germline V gene encodes CDR1 SNHLY and CDR2 FYNNEI. The CDR3 here is CASSVKGNYGYTF. CDR3 DNA sequence: TGTGCCAGCAGTGTCAAGGGCAACTATGGCTACACCTTC.

The chain employs TRBV6-6 and TRBJ1-5; D is undetermined. Germline-derived CDR1 and CDR2 are MNHNY and SVGAGI (reference sequence). V lost 2 bases to trimming and J lost 0 bases, with 8 bases between them. This CDR3 has 15 amino acids. CDR3: CASSYISDSNQPQHF. CDR3 sequence (DNA): TGTGCCAGCAGTTACATCTCGGATAGCAATCAGCCCCAGCATTTT.

V gene TRBV14 combines with J gene TRBJ2-1, with 9 bases identical to TRBD2. The CDR3 has 15 amino acids. Per the germline V gene, CDR1 is SGHDN and CDR2 is FVKESK. Trimming at V came to 6 bases and at J to 8 bases, leaving 11 bases not matched to a gene. The CDR3 sequence: CASSRTAGGRYEQFF. DNA for the CDR3: TGTGCCAGCAGTCGCACGGCGGGGGGGCGGTATGAGCAGTTCTTC.

This chain connects TRBV6-5 to TRBJ1-6; D remains unclear. The CDR3 length is 14 residues. CDR1 is MNHEY and CDR2 is SVGAGI in the germline V gene. With 0 bases removed from V and 6 bases from J, the gap between germline ends came to 6 bases. The CDR3: CASSYSGSNSPLHF. CDR3 sequence (DNA): TGTGCCAGCAGTTACTCTGGGTCTAATTCACCCCTCCACTTT.

The V gene is TRBV12-3 or TRBV12-4, the J gene TRBJ1-3; D gene unclear. This CDR3 contains 11 residues. V was shortened by 6 bases and J by 2 bases, with 2 bases between the two germline ends. The CDR3 DNA follows: TGTGCCAGCAGGACTGGAAACACCATATATTTT. It is translated as CASRTGNTIYF.

V usage is TRBV3-1 (or the pseudogene TRBV3-2) and J usage is TRBJ1-2; D possibly corresponds to TRBD1 (6 bases). Germline CDR1 reads LGHDT; CDR2 reads YNNKEL (reference sequence). Trimming took off 7 bases at V and 5 bases at J, with 20 bases between the two ends. This CDR3 comprises 15 residues. The CDR3 region has the DNA TGTGCCAGCACGGCGGGAACAGGGTCCGTTTATGGCTACACCTTC. This encodes CASTAGTGSVYGYTF.

This clone was recorded only once. The chain links TRBV4-1 to TRBJ2-3; TRBD1 agrees at 8 bases. This CDR3 comprises 18 residues. Germline loops: CDR1 MGHRA, CDR2 YSYEKL. Germline trimming cut 5 bases from V and 4 bases from J; bases unmatched to any gene: 17. The CDR3 reads CASSSLIGRDRGSDTQYF. The CDR3 DNA is TGCGCCAGCAGCTCGCTCATTGGACGAGACAGGGGATCAGATACGCAGTATTTT.

This chain joins TRBV19 and TRBJ2-1; possibly TRBD2 for D (5 bases). Trimming took off 2 bases at V and 6 bases at J, with 14 bases between the two ends. Germline V gene lookup returns CDR1 LNHDA and CDR2 SQIVND (reference sequence). This CDR3 has 15 amino acids. The CDR3 DNA is TGTGCCAGTAGTATATTGCCTAGCCCCATCAATGAGCAGTTCTTC. Its protein product is CASSILPSPINEQFF.

The gene calls are TRBV6-5 and TRBJ2-1, with D perhaps TRBD1 or TRBD2 (6 bases each). Germline V gene sequence: CDR1 MNHEY, CDR2 SVGAGI. The CDR3 totals 15 residues. Trimming shortened V by 7 bases and J by 0 bases, and 13 bases separated the two germline ends. The CDR3: CASTGGPSSYNEQFF. DNA of the CDR3: TGTGCCAGCACCGGGGGCCCAAGCTCCTACAATGAGCAGTTCTTC.

This clone was counted once. The chain recombines TRBV5-8 with TRBJ1-4, with D possibly TRBD1 on 5 matching bases. V shed 4 bases and J shed 8 bases, with 18 bases lying between them. The germline V gene has CDR1 SGHTS and CDR2 YDEGEE. The CDR3 is 15 residues long. The CDR3 coding sequence is TGTGCCAGCAGCCCCGAGGAACGCCCAGGGGAAAAACTGTTTTTT. Translation gives CASSPEERPGEKLFF.

This CDR3 reads CASSLRTSVDEQFF. In nucleotides, the CDR3 is TGTGCCAGTAGTCTCAGGACTAGCGTCGATGAGCAGTTCTTC. This chain joins TRBV19 and TRBJ2-1; 9 bases line up with TRBD2. The CDR3 is 14 residues long. Germline V gene sequence: CDR1 LNHDA, CDR2 SQIVND (reference sequence). After removal of 5 bases from V and 8 bases from J, the junction contained 7 bases not matched to a gene. Based on the CDR3 plus reference TRBV19 and TRBJ2-1, the full variable domain is DGGITQSPKYLFRKEGQNVTLSCEQNLNHDAMYWYRQDPGQGLRLIYYSQIVNDFQKGDIAEGYSVSREKKESFPLTVTSAQKNPTAFYLCASSLRTSVDEQFFGPGTRLTVL.

The count of this clone is one. The rearrangement joins TRBV5-4 to TRBJ1-4; 8 nucleotides align to TRBD1. CDR3 length: 14 amino acids. Germline V CDR1 and CDR2: SGHNT, YYREEE (reference sequence). Trimming took 7 bases from V and 6 from J; bases not matched to a gene: 8. The CDR3 sequence: CASSGQGADEKLFF. The CDR3 region has the DNA TGTGCCAGCTCGGGCCAGGGGGCGGATGAAAAACTGTTTTTT.

V usage is TRBV20-1 and J usage is TRBJ2-3; 9 bases map to TRBD2. V dropped 3 bases and J dropped 1; count of bases not matched to a gene: 5. The CDR3 consists of 15 residues. Germline V CDR1 and CDR2: DFQATT, SNEGSKA (reference sequence). The CDR3 is CSASRASGGTDTQYF. In DNA, the CDR3 is TGCAGTGCTAGTCGAGCTAGCGGGGGCACAGATACGCAGTATTTT.

V gene TRBV7-2 combines with J gene TRBJ2-7, with D perhaps matching TRBD1 (6 bases). The germline CDR1 and CDR2 sequences are SGHTA and FQGNSA. The CDR3 spans 16 residues. The V gene lost 2 bases and the J gene lost 2 bases, with 16 bases spanning the gap. The CDR3 sequence: CASSLRGSQGPYEQYF. The CDR3 DNA sequence: TGTGCCAGCAGCTTACGAGGCAGTCAGGGGCCCTACGAGCAGTACTTC.

This rearrangement joins TRBV30 to TRBJ1-2; D not resolved. Germline values: CDR1 GTSNPN, CDR2 SVGIG (reference sequence). This CDR3 is 14 amino acids long. The V and J ends lost 5 bases and 4 bases respectively, with 17 bases between them. In DNA form, the CDR3 reads TGTGCCTGGTGGATCGAGCGTGCGGGCTATGGCTACACCTTC. Translation gives CAWWIERAGYGYTF.

This chain uses TRBV5-6 with TRBJ1-1; possible D gene TRBD1, 6 bases. Germline V gene data show CDR1 as SGHDT and CDR2 as YYEEEE. CDR3 length: 16 residues. V was trimmed by 6 bases and J by 2 bases, leaving 20 bases between them. CDR3 sequence: CASKWAGGPSNTEAFF. CDR3 coding DNA: TGTGCCAGCAAATGGGCCGGGGGCCCATCTAACACTGAAGCTTTCTTT. The full variable domain, completed using reference TRBV5-6 and TRBJ1-1, is DAGVTQSPTHLIKTRGQQVTLRCSPKSGHDTVSWYQQALGQGPQFIFQYYEEEERQRGNFPDRFSGHQFPNYSSELNVNALLLGDSALYLCASKWAGGPSNTEAFFGQGTRLTVV.

This chain uses TRBV6-5 with TRBJ2-1; possibly TRBD1 for D (6 bases). Per germline, CDR1 MNHEY and CDR2 SVGAGI. This CDR3 region has 14 residues. Deletions cut 6 bases from V and 5 bases from J, with 14 bases between. As DNA, the CDR3 is TGTGCCAGCAGGATGGACAGTTTCGACAATGAGCAGTTCTTC. It translates to CASRMDSFDNEQFF.

The V and J genes are TRBV2 and TRBJ1-1; weak D call: TRBD1 (6 bases). This CDR3 is 14 amino acids long. Germline CDR1 reads SNHLY; CDR2 reads FYNNEI. V lost 4 bases and J 5 bases, leaving 14 bases between the germline ends. CDR3 sequence reads: CASSVRDTLTEAFF. DNA for the CDR3: TGTGCCAGCAGTGTCCGGGACACCCTTACTGAAGCTTTCTTT.

The V and J genes are TRBV6-2 or TRBV6-3 and TRBJ2-1; D not certain. V dropped 2 bases and J dropped 9 bases, with 11 bases sitting between them. The CDR3 length is 13 residues. CDR1 is MNHEY and CDR2 is SVGEGT in the germline V gene. The CDR3 bases are TGTGCCAGCAGTTACGTCCAGAAGGGTGAGCAGTTCTTC. This sequence encodes CASSYVQKGEQFF.

This clone was detected only once. The chain's CDR3 is CASYPTPDFTEAFF. The CDR3 nucleotides read TGCGCCAGCTACCCTACACCCGACTTTACTGAAGCTTTCTTT. This chain joins TRBV5-1 and TRBJ1-1, with no clear D. Per the germline V gene, CDR1 is SGHRS and CDR2 is YFSETQ. Between the trimmed V and J ends, which lost 7 bases and 5 bases, there was a span of 18 bases. The CDR3 sequence is 14 residues long.

On this clone itself: Distinct nucleotide sequences in the sample also encode this CDR3. The chain employs TRBV7-3 and TRBJ1-2; 7 bases fit TRBD1. This CDR3 region has 13 residues. The trim removed 5 bases at V and 2 bases at J, leaving 2 bases unmatched. Germline loops: CDR1 SGHTA, CDR2 FQGTGA. CDR3 DNA sequence: TGTGCCAGCAGCCCGGACAGGAACTATGGCTACACCTTC. This translates into CASSPDRNYGYTF.

J is TRBJ2-1 and V is TRBV19; unclear D gene. V lost 3 bases and J 5 bases, leaving 8 bases between the germline ends. Germline CDR1 is LNHDA and CDR2 is SQIVND (reference sequence). The CDR3 loop spans 13 amino acids. The DNA for the CDR3 is TGTGCCAGTAGTATCCGCTGGGACAATGAGCAGTTCTTC. Translation: CASSIRWDNEQFF. The whole variable domain, filled in from reference TRBV19 and TRBJ2-1, reads DGGITQSPKYLFRKEGQNVTLSCEQNLNHDAMYWYRQDPGQGLRLIYYSQIVNDFQKGDIAEGYSVSREKKESFPLTVTSAQKNPTAFYLCASSIRWDNEQFFGPGTRLTVL.

The chain carries TRBV25-1 and TRBJ1-2; D gene ambiguous. Germline values: CDR1 MGHDK, CDR2 SYGVNS. Between the trimmed V and J ends, which lost 6 bases and 1 base, there was a span of 6 bases. This CDR3 contains 12 residues. The CDR3 loop reads CASRESNYGYTF. CDR3 DNA: TGTGCCAGCAGAGAGAGTAACTATGGCTACACCTTC.

The rearrangement joins TRBV6-5 to TRBJ2-1; 12 bases map to TRBD2. This CDR3 contains 16 residues. Unmatched junction bases numbered 2, after V lost 2 bases and J lost 3 bases. The germline gives CDR1 MNHEY, CDR2 SVGAGI. The DNA of the CDR3 is TGTGCCAGCAGTTACCAACTAGCGGGAGGCTACAATGAGCAGTTCTTC. Translating gives CASSYQLAGGYNEQFF.

The chain recombines TRBV9 with TRBJ1-5, with unresolved D. V gave up 1 base and J gave up 0 bases, with 5 bases separating them. The V gene's germline CDR1 is SGDLS and CDR2 YYNGEE. The CDR3 extends over 14 amino acids. This CDR3 reads CASSVSGSNQPQHF. The CDR3 DNA follows: TGTGCCAGCAGCGTATCGGGTAGCAATCAGCCCCAGCATTTT.

The rearrangement joins TRBV4-3 to TRBJ2-7; 8 bases fit TRBD1. Germline V CDR1 and CDR2: LGHNA, YSLEER. The V segment lost 8 bases and the J segment 0 bases; nucleotides outside the gene matches: 3. The CDR3 sequence is 13 residues long. The CDR3 reads CASSGQVSYEQYF. The CDR3 bases are TGCGCCAGCTCGGGACAGGTCTCCTACGAGCAGTACTTC.